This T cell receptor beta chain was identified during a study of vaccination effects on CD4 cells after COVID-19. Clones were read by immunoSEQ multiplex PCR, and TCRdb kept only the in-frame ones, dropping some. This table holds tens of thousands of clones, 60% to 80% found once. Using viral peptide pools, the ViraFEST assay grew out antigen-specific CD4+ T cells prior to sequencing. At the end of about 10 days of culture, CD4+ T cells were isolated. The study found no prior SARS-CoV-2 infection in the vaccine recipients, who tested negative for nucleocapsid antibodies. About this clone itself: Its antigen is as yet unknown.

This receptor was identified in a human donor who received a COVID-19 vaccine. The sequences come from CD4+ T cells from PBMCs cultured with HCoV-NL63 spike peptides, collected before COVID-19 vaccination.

DNA for the CDR3: TGTGCCAGCAGCCAAACCGGGACCACTAGCACAGATACGCAGTATTTT. As protein: CASSQTGTTSTDTQYF. The gene calls are TRBV3-1 (or the pseudogene TRBV3-2) and TRBJ2-3; either TRBD1 or TRBD2 may supply D (5 bases each). Germline CDR1 is LGHDT and CDR2 is YNNKEL (reference sequence). Trimming cost V 2 bases and J 0 bases, with 12 bases left between them. There are 16 residues in the CDR3.